The sequence of this T cell receptor beta chain was determined in a study of T cells after yellow fever vaccination. TCRdb re-analysed the 5' RACE reads in MiXCR, keeping a single row per CDR3 protein. The sample lists 200,000 or so distinct CDR3 sequences, around 6.7% occurring once. In its sample, this clonotype was seen a few times. CDR3 length equals 13 residues. Germline CDR1 and CDR2: MGHDK and SYGVNS. V shed 3 bases and J 6 bases; nucleotides not matched to a gene: 3. The TCR originated in a man between 25 and 39 years old who received the YFV17D yellow fever vaccine. The chain recombines TRBV25-1 with TRBJ1-2; 8 nucleotides align to TRBD1. Here the sequenced sample was CD4+ T cells sorted from PBMCs, taken on the day of the yellow fever booster vaccination. The CDR3 spells CASSDSGGDGYTF. CDR3 bases: TGTGCCAGCAGTGACTCAGGGGGCGATGGCTACACCTTC.